Listed below are T cell receptor beta chains from one sample, sequenced in a study of cytomegalovirus exposure and HLA in healthy donors. Sequenced by immunoSEQ multiplex PCR; TCRdb stores in-frame clones only, minus some. The sample holds over 250,000 clones, roughly 87% seen once. What was sequenced was PBMCs. The receptors were gathered from a woman aged 25 to 39 in good health and CMV-seropositive. Each CDR3 is given with its conserved first and last residue. The D gene is left open where the match is weak. Clone sizes are given selectively: once, few, many, or a class where the clone is expanded.

>TRBJ2-2|TRBD1|TRBV27|.
CASRQGGQALSRTGELFF
TGTGCCAGCCGACAGGGGGGACAGGCCCTCTCGCGAACCGGGGAGCTGTTTTTT
>TRBJ2-5|.|TRBV30|.
CAWAWAQETQYF
TGTGCCTGGGCCTGGGCCCAAGAGACCCAGTACTTC
>TRBJ1-2|.|TRBV6-1|few
CASSDRTPPGRGYTF
TGTGCCAGCAGTGACCGTACCCCTCCGGGTCGGGGCTACACCTTC
>TRBJ2-5|.|TRBV2|.
CASGQTGAGGETQYF
TGTGCCAGCGGTCAAACGGGGGCAGGGGGGGAGACCCAGTACTTC
>TRBJ1-1|TRBD1|TRBV28|.
CASWIRGLNTEAFF
TGTGCCAGCTGGATCAGGGGGCTGAACACTGAAGCTTTCTTT
>TRBJ1-1|.|TRBV29-1|.
CSARNENTEAFF
TGCAGCGCTCGGAACGAAAACACTGAAGCTTTCTTT
>TRBJ2-7|.|TRBV19|.
CASSIRTSGEQYF
TGTGCCAGTAGTATTAGAACTAGTGGCGAGCAGTACTTC
>TRBJ1-6|TRBD1|TRBV7-9|.
CASSRGTGSSPLHF
TGTGCCAGCAGCCGGGGGACAGGGAGCTCACCCCTCCACTTT
>TRBJ1-6|.|TRBV19|.
CASSISGYNSPLHF
TGTGCCAGTAGTATCTCCGGATATAATTCACCCCTCCACTTT
>TRBJ1-4|TRBD1|TRBV7-8|.
CASSLAQGASEKLFF
TGTGCCAGCAGCTTAGCCCAGGGGGCGAGTGAAAAACTGTTTTTT
>TRBJ2-2|.|TRBV27|.
CASSSDWNTGELFF
TGTGCCAGCAGTTCCGATTGGAACACCGGGGAGCTGTTTTTT
>TRBJ2-5|TRBD1|TRBV5-6|.
CASSIGQGAARVETQYF
TGTGCCAGCAGCATCGGACAGGGGGCGGCCCGGGTCGAGACCCAGTACTTC
>TRBJ1-6|.|TRBV27|.
CASSPKPPVSSYNSPLHF
TGTGCCAGCAGTCCGAAACCCCCAGTGAGCTCCTATAATTCACCCCTCCACTTT
>TRBJ2-7|TRBD1|TRBV18|.
CASSLDRDEQYF
TGTGCCAGCTCACTCGACAGGGACGAGCAGTACTTC
>TRBJ2-5|.|TRBV6-5|.
CASKRGGTQYF
TGTGCCAGCAAGAGGGGAGGGACCCAGTACTTC
>TRBJ1-5|TRBD1|TRBV7-2|once
CASSFTGAPSNQPQHF
TGTGCCAGCAGCTTCACAGGGGCCCCAAGCAATCAGCCCCAGCATTTT
>TRBJ1-6|.|TRBV9|.
CASSAAITRGFPPPLHF
TGTGCCAGCAGCGCAGCAATTACTAGGGGTTTCCCCCCACCCCTCCACTTT
>TRBJ1-1|.|TRBV27|.
CASWAQNTEAFF
TGTGCCAGCTGGGCGCAGAACACTGAAGCTTTCTTT
>TRBJ2-5|.|TRBV5-6|once
CASSVSLGETQYF
TGTGCCAGCAGCGTAAGCCTGGGAGAGACCCAGTACTTC
>TRBJ1-2|.|TRBV28|.
CASNPSRVLYGYTF
TGTGCCAGCAATCCGAGCCGGGTCCTCTATGGCTACACCTTC